The 8 T cell receptor beta chains given below trace back to one sample, sequenced in a study of cytomegalovirus exposure and HLA in healthy donors. TCRdb's table, derived via immunoSEQ multiplex PCR, lists solely in-frame clones and lacks some. The table has some 150,000 clones, 86% seen once. The source material was PBMCs. The receptors were sampled from a young man in good health and CMV-seropositive.

The chain links TRBV7-9 to TRBJ2-1, with D possibly being TRBD1 (6 bases). Trimming pared 8 bases from V and 9 bases from J, leaving 8 bases between. CDR1 and CDR2 from the germline V gene are SEHNR and FQNEAQ (reference sequence). The CDR3 runs to 10 residues. The CDR3 region is CASQGGEQFF. The CDR3 DNA follows: TGTGCCAGCCAAGGGGGTGAGCAGTTCTTC. Filled out from reference TRBV7-9 and TRBJ2-1, the complete variable domain reads DTGVSQNPRHKITKRGQNVTFRCDPISEHNRLYWYRQTLGQGPEFLTYFQNEAQLEKSRLLSDRFSAERPKGSFSTLEIQRTEQGDSAMYLCASQGGEQFFGPGTRLTVL.

The chain combines TRBV11-2 with TRBJ2-7; D is ambiguous. Trimming took off 0 bases at V and 1 base at J, with 16 bases between the two ends. Germline CDR1 and CDR2: SGHAT and FQNNGV. This CDR3 has 17 amino acids. In DNA form, the CDR3 reads TGTGCCAGCAGCTTAGATAAGACGGGTCTTCGGTCCTACGAGCAGTACTTC. Its protein is CASSLDKTGLRSYEQYF.

V is TRBV5-8 and J is TRBJ1-2; a weak D match, TRBD1 (5 bases). The CDR3 covers 13 residues. CDR1 and CDR2 from the germline V gene are SGHTS and YDEGEE. Trimming cost V 4 bases and J 7 bases, with 14 bases left between them. Here the CDR3 reads CASSPKGLSGYTF. The CDR3 nucleotides are TGTGCCAGCAGCCCAAAGGGGTTGAGTGGCTACACCTTC. The full variable domain, rest sourced from reference TRBV5-8 and TRBJ1-2, is EAGVTQSPTHLIKTRGQQATLRCSPISGHTSVYWYQQALGLGLQFLLWYDEGEERNRGNFPPRFSGRQFPNYSSELNVNALELEDSALYLCASSPKGLSGYTFGSGTRLTVV.

The V gene is TRBV14, the J gene TRBJ1-4; 10 nucleotides match TRBD1. The CDR3 length is 16 residues. J gave up 4 bases and V 3 bases, and 5 bases lay outside the gene matches. CDR1 and CDR2 from the germline V gene are SGHDN and FVKESK. CDR3 in DNA: TGTGCCAGCAGCCAGGGGACAGGGGCCAATAATGAAAAACTGTTTTTT. Its protein product is CASSQGTGANNEKLFF.

The chain uses TRBV9 and TRBJ1-1, with D possibly matching TRBD1 (6 bases). Germline lookup yields CDR1 SGDLS and CDR2 YYNGEE. The V and J ends lost 4 bases and 1 base respectively, with 8 bases between them. This CDR3 comprises 13 residues. The CDR3 nucleotides are TGTGCCAGCAGCCCCAGGGGGAACACTGAAGCTTTCTTT. Protein sequence: CASSPRGNTEAFF.

This chain uses TRBV11-2 with TRBJ2-7, with a weak D call TRBD1 (6 bases). Germline V gene lookup returns CDR1 SGHAT and CDR2 FQNNGV. This CDR3 region has 13 residues. V dropped 5 bases and J dropped 3 bases, with 11 bases sitting between them. CDR3 nucleotide sequence: TGTGCCAGCAGCCCCTCGGACAGCTACGAGCAGTACTTC. It encodes CASSPSDSYEQYF.

The chain employs TRBV19 and TRBJ2-7; D is possibly TRBD2 (5 bases). Germline V lookup: CDR1 LNHDA, CDR2 SQIVND (reference sequence). Trimming took 1 base from V and 2 from J, leaving 9 bases between them. The CDR3 totals 14 residues. The CDR3 DNA follows: TGTGCCAGTAGTATAGCAAAGGGAGCCTACGAGCAGTACTTC. Encoded protein: CASSIAKGAYEQYF.

V usage is TRBV25-1 and J usage is TRBJ1-4; 8 nucleotides line up with TRBD1. The germline gives CDR1 MGHDK, CDR2 SYGVNS. This CDR3 spans 15 amino acids. After removal of 1 base from V and 6 bases from J, the junction contained 4 bases not matched to a gene. The CDR3 region is CASSELVRGHEKLFF. The CDR3 coding sequence is TGTGCCAGCAGTGAATTGGTCAGGGGGCATGAAAAACTGTTTTTT. Combining the CDR3 with reference TRBV25-1 and TRBJ1-4 gives the whole variable domain EADIYQTPRYLVIGTGKKITLECSQTMGHDKMYWYQQDPGMELHLIHYSYGVNSTEKGDLSSESTVSRIRTEHFPLTLESARPSHTSQYLCASSELVRGHEKLFFGSGTQLSVL.